The present T cell receptor (beta chain) was sequenced within a study of CD8+ T cells in alopecia areata (dated by TCRdb to 2016 to 2018). The study in broad terms: Treated patients were enrolled in an open-label pilot trial of oral tofacitinib, 5 to 10 mg twice daily, for moderate-to-severe alopecia areata. Patients received tofacitinib for 6 to 18 months and were then followed off drug for 6 months to check for delayed response and recurrence. In treated patients, disease severity was measured using the SALT score, which gives the percentage of scalp surface area affected. In both human patients and the C3H/HeJ mouse model, the study applied high-throughput TCRbeta sequencing to look at T cell clonal expansion in alopecia areata. In humans, TCRbeta sequencing was performed on scalp tissue and on sorted CD4+ and CD8+ peripheral blood T cells from healthy controls and from patients with patchy or totalis/universalis alopecia areata. Biopsies were taken from tofacitinib-treated patients at baseline and at 4 and 24 weeks of treatment, and a later scalp biopsy was taken in several of the tofacitinib-treated patients. Scalp clonality was compared among normal scalp (n=4), patchy alopecia areata scalp (n=8), and alopecia totalis/universalis scalp (n=8). RNA came from the PAXgene miRNA kit for fixed scalp, the miRNeasy kit for PBMCs, and the RNeasy kit for mouse skin. immunoSEQ multiplex PCR using 35 Vbeta forward primers and 13 Jbeta reverse primers was used to amplify TCRbeta CDR3 regions.

Read against the paper, the sample's treatment or condition label means: oral pan-JAK inhibitor, 5-10 mg twice daily. Lesional scalp punch biopsies and peripheral blood were collected from alopecia areata patients. PBMCs were isolated by density centrifugation and stained for CD3, CD4 and CD8, after which CD4+ and CD8+ T cells were sorted on a FACSAria. The germline V gene specifies SGDLS as CDR1 and YYNGEE as CDR2. The CDR3 contains 15 residues, cysteine and phenylalanine counted. Just the 45-base CDR3 DNA is kept, in frame starting at base 1. V gives up 3 bases and J gives up 2 bases, and the segment between their germline ends measures 14 bases. To prepare the library, the immunoSEQ multiplex PCR assay was applied. RNA was extracted from all samples and reverse transcribed into cDNA, which served as template for TCR sequencing. SuperScript III was used for first-strand cDNA synthesis, primed with a 2:1 mix of oligo-dT and random hexamers. A synthetic immune receptor repertoire was used to measure amplification bias, and any remaining bias was corrected computationally. The paper's data handling went like this. After raw reads were preprocessed to remove errors, the CDR3 was defined following IMGT conventions as running from the conserved cysteine to phenylalanine. To get clonality, Shannon entropy was normalized by log2 of the number of productive unique TCRs and the result was subtracted from 1. Whether each scalp clone was CD4 or CD8 was inferred by checking scalp TCRbeta sequences against the CD4 and CD8 repertoires from sorted blood. Held by TCRdb, this immuneACCESS table contains in-frame sequences only and omits some clones. Under half of the omission traces to an unresolved V gene where checked; the cause of the rest is unknown. Clonal size and the V and J genes are those of that table, whereas D and trimming came from the DNA. Present in this sample are roughly 190,000 clones, 50% to 70% of which were seen just once. 1.3% of the sample comes from the top ten.

The paper's findings and limits, for the study overall: Unlike mouse skin, where gammadelta T cells dominate, normal human skin contains resident alphabeta T cells that get sequenced too, which complicates analysis of the scalp TCR repertoire. Scalp clonality and the number of expanded CD8+ clones among the top 100 scalp clones were significantly decreased by tofacitinib. Compared with normal scalp, lesional scalp had higher clonality and more expanded CD8+ clones, particularly in alopecia totalis/universalis, a pattern that suggests antigenic drive. Shared TCR sequences between patients were less evident than in mice, which may be partly attributable to HLA diversity in the patient population. Many expanded lesional clones persisted in scalp and blood during tofacitinib treatment, which may partly explain relapse after stopping treatment. Because the treated cohort was small and had just a single nonresponder, larger studies are needed to establish links between baseline CD8+ expansion and response.

As concerns this clone: There is no known antigen for this receptor. One base away there is no much larger clone; base qualities are not given.

This TCR derives from a human donor with alopecia areata. In this chain, TRBV9 is recombined with TRBJ2-5; perhaps TRBD2 is the D gene, with 6 bases matching. This sample comprised CD4+ T cells sorted from blood, obtained around week 47, from a patient treated with tofacitinib. The CDR3 protein: CASSDKTGTQETQYF. The base sequence is TGTGCCAGCAGCGATAAAACCGGGACTCAAGAGACCCAGTACTTC.